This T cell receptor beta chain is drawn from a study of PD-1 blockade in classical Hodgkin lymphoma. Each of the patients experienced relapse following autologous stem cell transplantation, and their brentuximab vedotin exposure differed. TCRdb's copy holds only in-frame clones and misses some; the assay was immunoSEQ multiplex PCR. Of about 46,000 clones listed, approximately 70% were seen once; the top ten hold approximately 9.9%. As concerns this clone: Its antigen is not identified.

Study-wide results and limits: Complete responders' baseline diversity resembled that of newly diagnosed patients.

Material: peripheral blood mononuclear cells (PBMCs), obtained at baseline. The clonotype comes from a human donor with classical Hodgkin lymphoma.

CDR3 sequence: CASSVGQGGTDTQYF. Here the CDR3 DNA reads TGTGCCAGCAGCGTAGGTCAGGGAGGGACAGATACGCAGTATTTT. This rearrangement joins TRBV9 to TRBJ2-3; 7 bases line up with TRBD2. CDR1 is SGDLS and CDR2 is YYNGEE in the germline V gene. After removal of 0 bases from V and 3 bases from J, the junction contained 4 bases not matched to a gene. The CDR3 runs to 15 residues.